The sequence of this TCR beta chain was determined in a study of CD8+CD57+ T cells in acquired aplastic anemia. Study summary: Healthy donors gave 9.5 million to 12 million reads on average for CD4+ cells. Findings of the study overall: In common between the patients and the controls were twenty-nine CD8+ CDR3 sequences.

In the case of this clonotype: The antigen remains unidentified.

The V segment lost 4 bases and the J segment 6 bases; nucleotides outside the gene matches: 8. Germline V lookup: CDR1 SGHDT, CDR2 YYEEEE. This CDR3 has 14 amino acids. CDR3 and TCR beta VDJ profiling relied on genomic DNA as the template. From the reads, TCRdb called clonotypes with MiXCR, one entry per CDR3 protein. The table includes around 200,000 distinct CDR3 sequences, about 59% detected once. The receptor's source is a human donor in good health. This chain uses TRBV5-6 with TRBJ2-7; the match to TRBD2 covers 9 bases. The sample taken for sequencing was sorted CD4+, CD8+, or CD8+CD57+ T cells (not recorded which) from PBMCs. The CDR3 coding sequence is TGTGCCAGCAGCCTGCCGGGACTAGCTTCCGAGCAGTACTTC. Amino acids: CASSLPGLASEQYF.